This TCR beta chain was sequenced for a study of blood T cell repertoires in COVID-19. The wider study: The United States, Italy and Spain were the sources of the acute and convalescent COVID-19 samples. PBMCs, B-cell-depleted T cells, or T cells were the source of the cDNA or gDNA that made up the material.

Original methodology: Amplification of reference gene primers provided the estimated nucleated cell counts. Clones were read by immunoSEQ multiplex PCR, and TCRdb kept only the in-frame ones, dropping some. The V and J calls and the clone size are those of that table, but D and trimming were determined from the DNA. This sample has some 140,000 clones; about 80% occur once, and the top ten carry 25% to 30%. CDR1 is SEHNR, CDR2 FQNEAQ, per germline (reference sequence). With 5 bases clipped from V and 5 bases from J, the junction kept 9 bases outside the gene matches. The CDR3 contains 16 residues. This chain connects TRBV7-9 to TRBJ2-2; TRBD2 aligns across 9 bases. Sequenced sample: peripheral blood. The clonotype originates from a woman in her sixties or seventies with acute or convalescent COVID-19. The CDR3 spells CASSPPVAGATGELFF. The CDR3 DNA follows: TGTGCCAGCAGCCCCCCAGTAGCGGGGGCTACCGGGGAGCTGTTTTTT.